The present entry profiles one T cell receptor (beta chain) with its context. Isolated RNA was reverse transcribed into cDNA used as the sequencing template. Produced via immunoSEQ multiplex PCR; TCRdb's table is partial and in-frame only. This repertoire shows under 300,000 clones, about 60% found once; its top ten account for about 0.93%. Trimming stripped 3 bases from V and 3 bases from J, with 14 bases between. Germline values: CDR1 SGDLS, CDR2 YYNGEE. This CDR3 spans 15 amino acids. These data come from a study of CD8+ T cells in alopecia areata. Treatment denoted: oral pan-JAK inhibitor, 5-10 mg twice daily.

The chain links TRBV9 to TRBJ2-3; D assignment may be TRBD1 or TRBD2 (5 bases each). The clonotype comes from a human donor with alopecia areata. The material was CD4+ T cells sorted from blood, obtained at roughly week 52, from a patient treated with tofacitinib. The CDR3: CASSAEWGRTDTQYF. DNA for the CDR3: TGTGCCAGCAGCGCAGAGTGGGGGAGAACAGATACGCAGTATTTT.